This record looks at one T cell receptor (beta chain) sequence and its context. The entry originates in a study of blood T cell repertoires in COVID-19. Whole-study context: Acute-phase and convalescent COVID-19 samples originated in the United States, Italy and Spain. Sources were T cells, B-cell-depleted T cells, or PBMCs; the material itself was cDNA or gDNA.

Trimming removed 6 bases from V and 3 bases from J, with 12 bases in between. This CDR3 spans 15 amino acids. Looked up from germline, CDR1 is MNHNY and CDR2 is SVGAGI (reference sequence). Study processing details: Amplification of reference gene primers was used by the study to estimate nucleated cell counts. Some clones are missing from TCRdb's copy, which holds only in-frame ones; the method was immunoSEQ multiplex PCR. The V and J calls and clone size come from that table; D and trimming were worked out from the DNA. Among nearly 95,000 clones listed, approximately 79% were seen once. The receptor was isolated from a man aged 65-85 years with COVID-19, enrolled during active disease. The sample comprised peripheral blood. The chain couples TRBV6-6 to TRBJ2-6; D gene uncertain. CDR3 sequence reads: CASSPTRGGANVLTF. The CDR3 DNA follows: TGTGCCAGCAGCCCCACCCGAGGTGGGGCCAACGTCCTGACTTTC.